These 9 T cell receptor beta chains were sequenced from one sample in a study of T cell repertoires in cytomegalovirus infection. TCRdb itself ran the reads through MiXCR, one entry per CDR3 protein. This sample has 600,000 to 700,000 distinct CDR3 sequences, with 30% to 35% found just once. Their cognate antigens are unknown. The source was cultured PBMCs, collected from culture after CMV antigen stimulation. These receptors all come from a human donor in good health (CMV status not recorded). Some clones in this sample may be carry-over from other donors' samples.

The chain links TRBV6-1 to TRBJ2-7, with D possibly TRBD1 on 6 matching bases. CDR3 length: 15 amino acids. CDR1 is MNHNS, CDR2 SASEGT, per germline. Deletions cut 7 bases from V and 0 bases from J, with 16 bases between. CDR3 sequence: CASNPGTTNSYEQYF. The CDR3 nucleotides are TGTGCCAGCAATCCCGGGACAACCAACTCCTACGAGCAGTACTTC.

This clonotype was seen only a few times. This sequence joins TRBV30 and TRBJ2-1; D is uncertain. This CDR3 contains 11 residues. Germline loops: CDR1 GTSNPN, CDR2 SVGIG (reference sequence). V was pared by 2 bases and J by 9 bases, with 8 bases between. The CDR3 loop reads CAWSYRTEQFF. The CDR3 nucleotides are TGTGCCTGGAGTTACCGTACTGAGCAGTTCTTC.

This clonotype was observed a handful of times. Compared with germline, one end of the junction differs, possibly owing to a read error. The CDR3, as DNA: TGTGCCAGCAGCGGAAGGACAGTTGAATGGGTGGTTTTT. Protein: CASSGRTVEWVVF. The genes are TRBV7-9 and TRBJ1-4, with TRBD1 as a possible D gene (6 bases). CDR3 length: 13 residues. Germline V lookup: CDR1 SEHNR, CDR2 FQNEAQ (reference sequence).

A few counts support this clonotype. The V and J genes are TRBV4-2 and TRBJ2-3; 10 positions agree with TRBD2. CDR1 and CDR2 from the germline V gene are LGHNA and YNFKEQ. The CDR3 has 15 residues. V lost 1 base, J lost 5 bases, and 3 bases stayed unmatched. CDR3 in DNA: TGTGCCAGCAGCCAAGGACCTAGCGGGGGAGATACGCAGTATTTT. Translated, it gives CASSQGPSGGDTQYF.

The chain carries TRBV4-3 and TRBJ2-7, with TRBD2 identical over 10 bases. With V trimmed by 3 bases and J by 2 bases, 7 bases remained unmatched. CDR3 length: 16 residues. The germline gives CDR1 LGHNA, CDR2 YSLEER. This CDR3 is CASSQGLARLTYEQYF. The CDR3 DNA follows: TGCGCCAGCAGCCAGGGACTAGCGAGATTAACCTACGAGCAGTACTTC.

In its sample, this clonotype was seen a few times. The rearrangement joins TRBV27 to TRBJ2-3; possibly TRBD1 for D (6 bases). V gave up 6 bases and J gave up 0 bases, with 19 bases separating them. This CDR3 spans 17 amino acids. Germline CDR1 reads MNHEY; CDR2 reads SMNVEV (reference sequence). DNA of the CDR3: TGTGCCAGCAGCTCCAGACCTCAGGGGCGGAGCACAGATACGCAGTATTTT. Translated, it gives CASSSRPQGRSTDTQYF.

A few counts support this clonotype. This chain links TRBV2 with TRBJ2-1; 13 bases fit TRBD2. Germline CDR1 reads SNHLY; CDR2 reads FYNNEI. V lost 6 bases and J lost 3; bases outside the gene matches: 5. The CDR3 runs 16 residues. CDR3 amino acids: CASREGLAGIYNEQFF. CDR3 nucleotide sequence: TGTGCCAGCAGGGAGGGACTAGCGGGAATCTACAATGAGCAGTTCTTC.

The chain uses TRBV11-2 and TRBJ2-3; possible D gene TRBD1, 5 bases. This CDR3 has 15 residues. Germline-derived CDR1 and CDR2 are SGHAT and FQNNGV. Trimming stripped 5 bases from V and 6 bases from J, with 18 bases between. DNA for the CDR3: TGTGCCAGCAGCACACGGACACCCAAGCTTGATACGCAGTATTTT. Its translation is CASSTRTPKLDTQYF.

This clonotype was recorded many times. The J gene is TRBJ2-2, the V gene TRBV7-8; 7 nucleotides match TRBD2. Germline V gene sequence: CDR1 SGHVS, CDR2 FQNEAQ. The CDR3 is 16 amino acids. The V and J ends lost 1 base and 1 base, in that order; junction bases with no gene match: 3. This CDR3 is CASSLVWGGNTGELFF. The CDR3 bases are TGTGCCAGCAGCTTAGTGTGGGGGGGGAACACCGGGGAGCTGTTTTTT.